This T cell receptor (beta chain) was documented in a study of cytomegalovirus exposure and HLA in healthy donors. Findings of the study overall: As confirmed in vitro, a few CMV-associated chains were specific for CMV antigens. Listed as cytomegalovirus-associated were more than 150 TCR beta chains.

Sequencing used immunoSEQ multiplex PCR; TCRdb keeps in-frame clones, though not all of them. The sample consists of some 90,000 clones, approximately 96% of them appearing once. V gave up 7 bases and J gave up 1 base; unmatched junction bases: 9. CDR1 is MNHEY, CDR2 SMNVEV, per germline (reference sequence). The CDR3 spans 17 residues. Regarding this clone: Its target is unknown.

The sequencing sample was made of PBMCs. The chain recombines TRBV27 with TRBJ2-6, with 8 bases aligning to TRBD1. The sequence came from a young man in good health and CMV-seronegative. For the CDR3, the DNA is TGTGCCAGCACTATCGGGACAGGAGGTTCTGGGGCCAACGTCCTGACTTTC. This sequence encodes CASTIGTGGSGANVLTF.